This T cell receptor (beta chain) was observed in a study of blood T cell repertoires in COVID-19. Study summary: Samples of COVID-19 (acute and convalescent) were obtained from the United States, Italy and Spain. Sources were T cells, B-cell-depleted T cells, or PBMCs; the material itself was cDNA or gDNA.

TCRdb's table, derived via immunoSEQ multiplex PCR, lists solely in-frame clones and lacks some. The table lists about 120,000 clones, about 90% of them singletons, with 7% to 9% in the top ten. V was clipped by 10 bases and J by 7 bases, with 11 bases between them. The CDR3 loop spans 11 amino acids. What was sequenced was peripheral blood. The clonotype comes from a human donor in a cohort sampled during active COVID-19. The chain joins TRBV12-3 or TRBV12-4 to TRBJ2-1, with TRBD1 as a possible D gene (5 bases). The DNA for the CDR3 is TGTGCCACAGGGTCCTTGAATGAGCAGTTCTTC. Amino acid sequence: CATGSLNEQFF.